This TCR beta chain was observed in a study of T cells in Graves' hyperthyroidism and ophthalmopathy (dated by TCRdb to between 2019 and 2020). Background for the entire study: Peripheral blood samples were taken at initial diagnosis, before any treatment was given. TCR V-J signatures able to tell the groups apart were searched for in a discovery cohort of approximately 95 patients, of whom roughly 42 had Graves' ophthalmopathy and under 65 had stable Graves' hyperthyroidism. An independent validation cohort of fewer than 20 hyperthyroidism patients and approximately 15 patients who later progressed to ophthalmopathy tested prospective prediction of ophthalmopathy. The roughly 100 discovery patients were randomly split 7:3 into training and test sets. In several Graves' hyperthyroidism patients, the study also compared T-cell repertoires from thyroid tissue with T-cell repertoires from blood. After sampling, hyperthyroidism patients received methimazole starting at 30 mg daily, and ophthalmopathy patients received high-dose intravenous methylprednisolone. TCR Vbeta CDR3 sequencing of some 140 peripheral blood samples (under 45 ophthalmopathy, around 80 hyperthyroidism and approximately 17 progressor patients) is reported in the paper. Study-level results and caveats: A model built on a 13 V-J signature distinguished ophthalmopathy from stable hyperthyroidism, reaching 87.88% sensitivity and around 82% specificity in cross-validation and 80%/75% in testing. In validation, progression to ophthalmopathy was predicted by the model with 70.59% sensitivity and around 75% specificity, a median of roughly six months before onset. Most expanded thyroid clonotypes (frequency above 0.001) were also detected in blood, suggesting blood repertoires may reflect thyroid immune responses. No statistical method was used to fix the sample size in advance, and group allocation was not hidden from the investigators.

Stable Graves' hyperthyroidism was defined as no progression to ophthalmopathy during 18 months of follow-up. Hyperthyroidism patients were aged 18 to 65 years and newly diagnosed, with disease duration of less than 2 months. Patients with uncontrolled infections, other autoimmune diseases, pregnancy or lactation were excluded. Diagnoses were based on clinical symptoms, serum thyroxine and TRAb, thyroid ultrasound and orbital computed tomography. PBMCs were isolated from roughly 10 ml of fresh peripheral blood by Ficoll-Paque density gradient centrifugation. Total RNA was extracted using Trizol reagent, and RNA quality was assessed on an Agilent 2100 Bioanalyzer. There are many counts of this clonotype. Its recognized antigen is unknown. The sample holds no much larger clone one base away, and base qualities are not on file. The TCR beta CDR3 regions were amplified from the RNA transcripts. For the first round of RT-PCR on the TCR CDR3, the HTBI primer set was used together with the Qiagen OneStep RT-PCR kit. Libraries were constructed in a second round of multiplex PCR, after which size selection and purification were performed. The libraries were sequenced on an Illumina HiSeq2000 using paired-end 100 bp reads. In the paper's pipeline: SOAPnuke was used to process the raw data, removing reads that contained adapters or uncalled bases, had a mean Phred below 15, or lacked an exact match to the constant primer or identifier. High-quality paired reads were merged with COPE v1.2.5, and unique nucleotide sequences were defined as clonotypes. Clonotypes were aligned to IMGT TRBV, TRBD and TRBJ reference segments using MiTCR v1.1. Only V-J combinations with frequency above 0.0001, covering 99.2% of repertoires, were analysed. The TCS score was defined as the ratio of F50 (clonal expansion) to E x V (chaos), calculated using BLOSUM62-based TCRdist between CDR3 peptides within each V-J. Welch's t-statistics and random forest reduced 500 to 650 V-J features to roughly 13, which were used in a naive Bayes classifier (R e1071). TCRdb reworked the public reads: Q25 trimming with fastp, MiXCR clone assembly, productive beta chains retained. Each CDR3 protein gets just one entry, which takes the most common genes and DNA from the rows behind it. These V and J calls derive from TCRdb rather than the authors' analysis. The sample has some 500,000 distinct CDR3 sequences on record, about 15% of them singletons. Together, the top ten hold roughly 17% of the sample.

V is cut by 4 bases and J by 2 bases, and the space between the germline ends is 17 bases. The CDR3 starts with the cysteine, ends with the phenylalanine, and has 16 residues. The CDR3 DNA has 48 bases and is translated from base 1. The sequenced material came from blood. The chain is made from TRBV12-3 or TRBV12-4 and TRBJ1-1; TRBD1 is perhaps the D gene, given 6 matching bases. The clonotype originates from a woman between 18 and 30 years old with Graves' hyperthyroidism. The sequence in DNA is TGTGCCAGCAGTTACCCCGCAGGGGACTCAAACACTGAAGCTTTCTTT. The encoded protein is CASSYPAGDSNTEAFF.